The 28 T cell receptor beta chains presented below share a single source sample, sequenced in a study of blood T cell repertoires in COVID-19. Clones were read by immunoSEQ multiplex PCR, and TCRdb kept only the in-frame ones, dropping some. The sample has 190,000 or so clones; 85% are singletons. Sequencing was performed on peripheral blood. The receptors shown here come from a man aged 60 to 69 with COVID-19, enrolled during active disease.

The V gene is TRBV30, the J gene TRBJ2-3; possibly TRBD1 for D (5 bases). CDR3 length: 13 amino acids. Trimming took 0 bases from V and 4 from J, leaving 8 bases between them. Germline values: CDR1 GTSNPN, CDR2 SVGIG (reference sequence). The CDR3 region is CAWSVPGSDTQYF. Here the CDR3 DNA reads TGTGCCTGGAGTGTACCAGGGTCAGATACGCAGTATTTT.

J is TRBJ2-1 and V is TRBV12-5; maybe TRBD1 (6 bases). V was trimmed by 2 bases and J by 12 bases, leaving 14 bases between them. The CDR3 runs to 13 residues. Per the germline V gene, CDR1 is LGHNT and CDR2 is FRNRAP. The CDR3 region is CASGLSTGLGQFF. The CDR3 DNA reads TGTGCTAGTGGTTTGTCGACAGGTCTAGGGCAGTTCTTC.

The V gene is TRBV5-1, the J gene TRBJ2-7; TRBD2 matches at 11 bases. There are 13 residues in the CDR3. The V segment lost 3 bases and the J segment 6 bases; nucleotides outside the gene matches: 2. The germline CDR1 and CDR2 sequences are SGHRS and YFSETQ. The CDR3 DNA follows: TGCGCCAGCAGCTCCGGGACTAGCGGCGAGCAGTACTTC. Residues: CASSSGTSGEQYF.

The chain recombines TRBV7-9 with TRBJ2-3; TRBD2 agrees at 12 bases. V was pared by 4 bases and J by 6 bases, with 2 bases of the junction left unmatched. Germline CDR1 reads SEHNR; CDR2 reads FQNEAQ (reference sequence). CDR3 length equals 14 residues. Written as DNA, the CDR3 is TGTGCCAGCAGCTCGACTAGCGGGGGTGATACGCAGTATTTT. Translated: CASSSTSGGDTQYF.

The chain employs TRBV24-1 and TRBJ1-2; TRBD1 matches at 7 bases. The CDR3 extends over 16 amino acids. The ends lost 4 bases at V and 4 bases at J; junction bases unmatched: 11. The germline V gene has CDR1 KGHDR and CDR2 SFDVKD. The CDR3 DNA reads as TGTGCCACCAGTGACTCCCCGGACAGGCCGGGCTATGGCTACACCTTC. It translates to CATSDSPDRPGYGYTF.

V and J are TRBV3-1 (or the pseudogene TRBV3-2) and TRBJ2-5, with D maybe TRBD2 (5 bases). Germline V CDR1 and CDR2: LGHDT, YNNKEL (reference sequence). The CDR3 is made up of 15 amino acids. V dropped 1 base and J dropped 5 bases, with 14 bases sitting between them. CDR3 sequence reads: CASSQAGRTGETQYF. DNA of the CDR3: TGTGCCAGCAGCCAAGCTGGGAGAACGGGGGAGACCCAGTACTTC.

The CDR3 DNA follows: TGCGCCAGCAGCCAAGATCCGGGAGGGGACAATGAGCAGTTCTTC. Translated: CASSQDPGGDNEQFF. The J gene is TRBJ2-1, the V gene TRBV4-1; TRBD2 agrees at 8 bases. The CDR3 extends over 15 amino acids. The germline CDR1 and CDR2 sequences are MGHRA and YSYEKL. The J segment lost 5 bases and the V segment lost 0 bases, leaving 3 bases of the junction unmatched.

This clone came up once. The chain uses TRBV7-2 and TRBJ1-5, with D perhaps matching TRBD1 (5 bases). The CDR3 totals 18 residues. V was pared by 1 base and J by 2 bases, with 18 bases between. Germline values: CDR1 SGHTA, CDR2 FQGNSA. The CDR3 here is CASSLVGSRASGNQPQHF. CDR3 bases: TGTGCCAGCAGCTTAGTGGGTAGCAGGGCCTCAGGCAATCAGCCCCAGCATTTT.

The rearrangement uses TRBV27 and TRBJ1-2; TRBD1 aligns across 8 bases. This CDR3 contains 15 residues. CDR1 and CDR2 (germline): MNHEY, SMNVEV (reference sequence). Losses at the gene ends were 5 bases for V and 4 bases for J; bases not matched to a gene: 9. CDR3 bases: TGTGCCAGCAGTGAAAGGACAGGGCTCTCCTATGGCTACACCTTC. It translates to CASSERTGLSYGYTF.

The V gene is TRBV28, the J gene TRBJ1-3; weak D call: TRBD1 (5 bases). V was trimmed by 6 bases and J by 1 base, leaving 13 bases between them. This CDR3 contains 15 residues. The V gene's germline CDR1 is MDHEN and CDR2 SYDVKM. CDR3 sequence reads: CASSQGGISGNTIYF. CDR3 bases: TGTGCCAGCAGCCAGGGAGGGATTTCTGGAAACACCATATATTTT.

The gene calls are TRBV7-9 and TRBJ1-3, with a possible D match to TRBD1 (6 bases). This CDR3 is 15 amino acids long. V dropped 5 bases and J dropped 4 bases, with 15 bases sitting between them. From germline, CDR1 is SEHNR and CDR2 FQNEAQ (reference sequence). The CDR3 is CASSRFTGTGNTIYF. The CDR3 DNA reads as TGTGCCAGCAGCCGTTTTACAGGGACGGGAAACACCATATATTTT.

The rearrangement joins TRBV18 to TRBJ2-7; 10 nucleotides agree with TRBD1. CDR3 length: 14 residues. Germline V gives CDR1 KGHSH, CDR2 LQKENI. V shed 1 base, J shed 4 bases, and the junction held 1 base outside the gene matches. This CDR3 is CASSPRDRGYEQYF. The CDR3 region has the DNA TGTGCCAGCTCACCACGGGACAGGGGATACGAGCAGTACTTC.

The rearrangement joins TRBV5-8 to TRBJ2-5, with 7 nucleotides matching TRBD1. Per germline, CDR1 SGHTS and CDR2 YDEGEE. V trimming: 4 bases; J trimming: 1 base; junction bases outside the gene matches: 10. CDR3 size: 16 residues. The CDR3 DNA reads as TGTGCCAGCAGCCGGCATCTGACAGGGATCCAAGAGACCCAGTACTTC. Protein product: CASSRHLTGIQETQYF.

This chain connects TRBV24-1 to TRBJ2-2; 11 nucleotides agree with TRBD2. CDR1 and CDR2 (germline): KGHDR, SFDVKD. V gave up 4 bases and J gave up 5 bases; unmatched junction bases: 5. The CDR3 has 16 residues. This CDR3 reads CATSDPTSGDTGELFF. CDR3 coding DNA: TGTGCCACCAGTGACCCGACTAGCGGGGATACCGGGGAGCTGTTTTTT.

The chain employs TRBV5-8 and TRBJ1-1; 10 positions match TRBD1. Germline V gene lookup returns CDR1 SGHTS and CDR2 YDEGEE. This CDR3 is 17 amino acids long. V lost 1 base and J lost 0; bases outside the gene matches: 6. The CDR3, as DNA: TGTGCCAGCAGCTTGCTCGGGACAGGGGTTATGAACACTGAAGCTTTCTTT. Its translation: CASSLLGTGVMNTEAFF.

The chain links TRBV7-6 to TRBJ1-6, with 7 bases lining up with TRBD1. Germline V gene lookup returns CDR1 SGHVS and CDR2 FNYEAQ. V dropped 0 bases and J dropped 7; count of bases not matched to a gene: 6. The CDR3 consists of 16 residues. CDR3 region: CASSLARPGQNSPLHF. The CDR3 nucleotides are TGTGCCAGCAGCTTAGCGAGGCCGGGACAGAATTCACCCCTCCACTTT.

The V and J genes are TRBV12-3 or TRBV12-4 and TRBJ2-2; D gene ambiguous. Trimming pared 5 bases from V and 5 bases from J, leaving 9 bases between. The CDR3 has 13 residues. CDR3 nucleotide sequence: TGTGCCAGCAGTCCTCTGGCAACCGGGGAGCTGTTTTTT. It codes for CASSPLATGELFF.

J is TRBJ2-2 and V is TRBV6-2 or TRBV6-3; TRBD2 aligns across 7 bases. V lost 0 bases to trimming and J lost 4 bases; unmatched junction nucleotides: 5. The CDR3 is made up of 16 amino acids. Germline CDR1 MNHEY, CDR2 SVGEGT. Here the CDR3 reads CASSYSGGTSTGELFF. The CDR3 DNA is TGTGCCAGCAGTTACTCGGGGGGGACGAGCACCGGGGAGCTGTTTTTT.

V is TRBV25-1 and J is TRBJ2-7; D unclear. With 6 bases removed from V and 4 bases from J, the gap between germline ends came to 16 bases. In germline, CDR1 is MGHDK, CDR2 SYGVNS. The CDR3 covers 14 residues. The CDR3 region is CASSHPGSLYEQYF. The CDR3 DNA reads as TGTGCCAGCAGCCACCCAGGTTCCTTGTACGAGCAGTACTTC.

This rearrangement joins TRBV7-9 to TRBJ2-7, with D perhaps TRBD1 (6 bases). The germline V gene has CDR1 SEHNR and CDR2 FQNEAQ (reference sequence). The CDR3 runs to 9 residues. The DNA for the CDR3 is TGTGGACAGGACCATGGTAAGTACTTC. This codes for CGQDHGKYF.

This clone turned up a few times. J is TRBJ1-2 and V is TRBV11-1, with 7 bases matching TRBD1. CDR1 and CDR2 (germline): SGHAT, FQDESV (reference sequence). V lost 1 base, J lost 7 bases, and 6 bases stayed unmatched. This CDR3 comprises 14 residues. CDR3 nucleotides: TGTGCCAGCAGCTTAGGGACAGGTTCATCTGGCTACACCTTC. Residues: CASSLGTGSSGYTF.

The genes are TRBV10-3 and TRBJ1-1; 8 positions agree with TRBD1. The CDR3 spans 13 residues. From germline, CDR1 is ENHRY and CDR2 SYGVKD. V shed 10 bases, J shed 4 bases, and the junction held 8 bases outside the gene matches. CDR3 nucleotide sequence: TGTGCCACTGCCTTGGACAGGGCCACTGAAGCTTTCTTT. Its protein is CATALDRATEAFF.

The J gene is TRBJ2-6, the V gene TRBV25-1; D is unresolved. V lost 1 base and J lost 0, with 7 bases in between. The CDR3 length is 16 residues. Germline V CDR1 and CDR2: MGHDK, SYGVNS. CDR3 in DNA: TGTGCCAGCAGTGAATTGGTGAGCTCTGGGGCCAACGTCCTGACTTTC. It is translated as CASSELVSSGANVLTF. Complete variable domain (other parts from reference TRBV25-1 and TRBJ2-6): EADIYQTPRYLVIGTGKKITLECSQTMGHDKMYWYQQDPGMELHLIHYSYGVNSTEKGDLSSESTVSRIRTEHFPLTLESARPSHTSQYLCASSELVSSGANVLTFGAGSRLTVL.

The chain carries TRBV7-9 and TRBJ2-1, with no clear D. Trimming cost V 0 bases and J 0 bases, with 9 bases left between them. Germline-derived CDR1 and CDR2 are SEHNR and FQNEAQ (reference sequence). The CDR3 is made up of 16 amino acids. CDR3 nucleotide sequence: TGTGCCAGCAGCTTAGCGGGCCCAGGCTCCTACAATGAGCAGTTCTTC. Translating it yields CASSLAGPGSYNEQFF.

The rearrangement uses TRBV2 and TRBJ2-2; D possibly corresponds to TRBD2 (6 bases). Trimming removed 3 bases from V and 7 bases from J, with 9 bases in between. The CDR3 has 13 residues. The germline gives CDR1 SNHLY, CDR2 FYNNEI. CDR3 nucleotide sequence: TGTGCCAGCAGTGAGGCCGGGGGCGGGGAGCTGTTTTTT. It specifies CASSEAGGGELFF.

The chain joins TRBV7-2 to TRBJ1-1; D is possibly TRBD1 (5 bases). The CDR3 totals 15 residues. V shed 1 base and J shed 1 base, with 10 bases lying between them. Germline assignment: CDR1 SGHTA and CDR2 FQGNSA. CDR3 sequence reads: CASSLDRTPNTEAFF. For the CDR3, the DNA is TGTGCCAGCAGCTTAGATAGGACACCGAACACTGAAGCTTTCTTT.

The chain is built from TRBV10-3 and TRBJ2-5; D is unclear. The V and J ends lost 4 bases and 5 bases respectively, with 14 bases between them. The CDR3 has 14 amino acids. Germline CDR1 ENHRY, CDR2 SYGVKD. The DNA for the CDR3 is TGTGCCATCAGTGGGGCCCCCGATGGGGAGACCCAGTACTTC. Encoded protein: CAISGAPDGETQYF.

This sequence joins TRBV2 and TRBJ1-1; 9 nucleotides line up with TRBD1. This CDR3 spans 14 amino acids. Germline CDR1 is SNHLY and CDR2 is FYNNEI. V was clipped by 6 bases and J by 6 bases; unmatched bases: 8. The CDR3 region has the DNA TGTGCCAGCAGGACCGGGACAGGGCCGGCTGAAGCTTTCTTT. This gives the protein CASRTGTGPAEAFF.